This TCR beta chain was sequenced in a study of beta chain features in type 1 diabetes. In its sample, this clone was seen a few times. The antigen is unknown. Study findings and constraints: Researchers report that Type 1 diabetes patients had moderately but significantly shorter TCRB CDR3s across all four CD4+ subsets. Naive, central memory and Treg TCRB repertoires appeared more alike in patients than in healthy donors. Type 1 diabetes patients had VDJ junctions that carried fewer insertions and more deletions.

The CDR3 consists of 15 residues. The ends were cut back, 3 bases at V and 0 bases at J, with 6 bases in the middle. Looked up from germline, CDR1 is MDHEN and CDR2 is SYDVKM. Cells sorted by CD45RO/CCR7/CD25/CD127/CD95/CD27 comprised CD4+ naive, central memory, regulatory and stem cell-like memory cells. The authors obtained over 95% purity in all sorted populations. As every portion of the isolated RNA was reverse transcribed, the sequencing read expressed TCRB transcripts. The protocol was immunoSEQ multiplex PCR, while the TCRdb copy is restricted to in-frame clones and leaves out a portion. The sample lists some 350,000 clones, approximately 13% occurring once.

Sample: naive CD4+ T cells from blood. This rearrangement joins TRBV28 to TRBJ2-6; D is unclear. The TCR originated in a woman between 18 and 30 years old with type 1 diabetes. CDR3 DNA: TGTGCCAGCAGTTTTTCCCACTCTGGGGCCAACGTCCTGACTTTC. Protein sequence: CASSFSHSGANVLTF.